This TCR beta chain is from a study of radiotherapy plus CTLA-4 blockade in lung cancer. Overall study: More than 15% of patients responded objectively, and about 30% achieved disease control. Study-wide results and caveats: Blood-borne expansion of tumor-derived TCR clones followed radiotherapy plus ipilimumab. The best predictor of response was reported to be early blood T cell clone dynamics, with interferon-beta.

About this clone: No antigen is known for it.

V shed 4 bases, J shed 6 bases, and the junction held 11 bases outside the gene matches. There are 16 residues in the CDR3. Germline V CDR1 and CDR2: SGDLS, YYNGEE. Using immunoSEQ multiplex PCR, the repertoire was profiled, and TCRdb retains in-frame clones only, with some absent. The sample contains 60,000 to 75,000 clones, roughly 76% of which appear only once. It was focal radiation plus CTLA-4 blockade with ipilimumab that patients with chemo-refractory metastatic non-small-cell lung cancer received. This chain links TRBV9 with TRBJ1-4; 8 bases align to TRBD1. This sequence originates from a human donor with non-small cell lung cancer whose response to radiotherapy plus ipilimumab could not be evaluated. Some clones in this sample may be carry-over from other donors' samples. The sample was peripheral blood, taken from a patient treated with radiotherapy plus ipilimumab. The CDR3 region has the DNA TGTGCCAGCAGCATACGACAGGGGAGGGGGGATGAAAAACTGTTTTTT. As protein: CASSIRQGRGDEKLFF.